Sequencing of this T cell receptor (beta chain) was carried out in a study of cytomegalovirus exposure and HLA in healthy donors (dated by TCRdb to the late 2010s). In terms of the full investigation: An earlier analysis of some 600 of the donors reported approximately 280 Gb of sequence data and 95 million to 120 million unique TCR beta sequences obtained from around 180 million T cells. An early release covering roughly 640 HLA-typed donors comprised about 310 gigabases of sequencing data and approximately 80 million unique TCR sequences. Among the approximately 400 genotyped donors, under 90% belonged to the genetic ancestry cluster associated with self-reported Caucasian donors. The study aimed to test whether cataloging public T cell receptors could reveal signatures of past pathogen exposure. The study profiled the T cell repertoires of approximately 700 subjects by immunosequencing and related them to cytomegalovirus serostatus. Besides the first cohort of 550 to 750 subjects, a separate validation cohort made up of around 120 different subjects was used. To predict cytomegalovirus infection status, the study combined high-throughput TCR immunosequencing, statistical association of individual TCRs with disease status, and machine learning. A later analysis re-examined previously published TCR beta repertoires from roughly 650 donors and added high-resolution HLA genotyping to investigate patterns of TCR occurrence. Rather than using new phenotypic data, the later analysis identified candidate immune exposures from TCR beta sequences and from how often those sequences occurred across donors. In an earlier analysis of 587 of the donors, high-throughput TCR beta sequencing was used to judge whether each TCR beta V gene segment behaved as functional or pseudogenic. Donor age, sex, ethnicity and CMV serostatus were compiled together with the repertoire data. A later genetic analysis took genome-wide SNP genotypes for about three fifths of the 666 donors and used that subset as a discovery cohort. Every repertoire in the discovery cohort had been generated on one and the same sequencing platform. Both class I and class II loci were covered by HLA typing, at four-digit resolution. Typing coverage varied by locus: about 629-640 donors for A, B, C, DRB1 and DQB1; some 520 for DQA1; approximately 570 for DPA1; fewer than 480 for DPB1. Roughly 5 DR-DQ haplotypes were handled as single units for association and clustering, since linkage in the cohort was strong. On average, around 240,000 unique TCR beta nucleotide sequences were sequenced per donor among roughly 430 genotyped donors of the cohort, with roughly 18% of those sequences being non-productive. Results the study describes overall, beyond this receptor: Because HLA typing was missing for some donors at each locus, association tests included only the typed subset. Several of the top co-occurrence clusters appeared to be linked to parvovirus B19, influenza, CMV and Epstein-Barr virus, according to a later analysis. The presence/absence analyses assumed that sequencing depth was roughly uniform across donors, and that assumption may not be true. Specific HLA alleles were associated with roughly 17,000 TCR beta sequences at a false discovery rate of 0.05 in a later analysis. Because counts were too low, about 18 rarely observed V segments, including chromosome 9 orphons, were excluded from the earlier analysis of some 540 of the donors. A further reported finding was that TCR beta sequences accurately predicted the HLA-A and HLA-B alleles for most subjects in the first cohort. For the cohort, immune exposure information was limited to CMV serostatus. Only TCR beta chains were sequenced in this cohort, and the absence of alpha or paired-chain data limited detectable features. The study gave a list of roughly 150 TCR beta chains associated with cytomegalovirus. A later analysis found that TCR association rates varied across HLA loci, with DRB1 alleles showing the most associated TCRs and HLA-C alleles the fewest. A later genetic analysis reported fewer N-insertions in productive TCRs among donors in an Asian-associated ancestry cluster than the roughly 640-donor mean. A later genetic analysis associated a missense DCLRE1C variant with V-gene and J-gene trimming of TCR beta chains, and an independent cohort replicated the association. Some IMGT-functional V segments, including TRBV6-2 and TRBV6-3, could not be distinguished by the 87-base-pair reads and were therefore excluded. Correlated functional status among segregating V segments might be attributable to linkage disequilibrium, but an unknown experimental factor could not be ruled out. The sequencing pipeline was judged likely to have produced a cluster of highly shared sequence variants as a technical artifact. In a later analysis, HLA-associated TCR beta chains showed more clonal expansion and lower generation probabilities than non-associated chains that were equally common. The classifier was reported to diagnose cytomegalovirus status with high specificity and sensitivity in both the original and validation cohorts. Assigning TCR associations to individual alleles was difficult when HLA alleles, especially DR and DQ, strongly co-occurred. Most CMV-associated TCR beta chains appeared to be HLA-restricted in a later analysis, and the HLA associations seemed to be driven largely by CMV exposure. A few of the identified cytomegalovirus-associated TCR beta chains were confirmed in vitro to be specific for cytomegalovirus antigens. In an earlier analysis of about 550 of the donors, most TCR beta V segments were observed in productive rearrangements about 87% or about 30% of the time, broadly matching IMGT annotations. The authors suggested that the approach could potentially be extended to other disease states and immunological phenotypes. Most TCR sequences were seen in very few donors, while some public TCRs were found in many individuals.

This clone was counted between two and nine times. Its antigen is still unknown. Nothing much larger sits one base from this clone, and base qualities are not available. The library was built by means of the immunoSEQ multiplex PCR assay. The multiplex PCR relied on a mix of 60 forward primers for TCR Vbeta segments and 13 reverse primers for TCR Jbeta segments. The CDR3 region of rearranged TCR beta genes was amplified from genomic DNA with a multiplex PCR assay. On the Illumina HiSeq System, the amplified TCR beta libraries were sequenced as 87-base-pair reads. The study's own analysis went as follows. Across the 500 to 700 repertoires, a later analysis counted about 81 million unique TCR beta chains, 9.5 million to 13 million of which were shared by at least two donors. A nearest-neighbor algorithm error-corrected the raw reads and collapsed the reads into unique sequences, merging closely related sequences to remove PCR and sequencing errors. CDR3 sequences were aligned to IMGT reference sequences to assign V, D and J gene segments. For a sequence to be retained, a match of at least six nucleotides to both a V gene segment and a J gene segment was required. Rearrangements were classified as productive when the CDR3 lacked stop codons and remained in frame with V and J, and all other rearrangements were classified as non-productive. CDR3 was defined according to IMGT convention as the region running from the second conserved V-encoded cysteine to the conserved J-encoded phenylalanine. In an earlier analysis of roughly 580 of the donors, sequences lacking an unambiguous match to a single V gene segment were excluded. An earlier analysis of several hundred of the donors classified V segments as functional when productive rearrangements were above 56.7% and as segregating when the standard deviation between donors was above 5%. A statistical classification framework was built for diagnosing cytomegalovirus status from the catalog of TCR beta chain sequences. In a later analysis, V and J genes were assigned by comparing TCR nucleotide sequences against IMGT/GENE-DB human TR gene sequences. In a later analysis, CDR3 sequences and most-parsimonious VDJ recombination scenarios were assigned using the TCRdist pipeline. A later analysis defined each TCR beta chain by its CDR3 amino acid sequence plus V-gene family, and excluded reads lacking a unique V-gene family. A later analysis removed 592 highly shared, low-generation-probability nucleotide sequences to deal with suspected cross-contamination and a sequencing artifact. In a later analysis, a clonal expansion index for each public chain was calculated from normalized within-repertoire ranks of inferred template counts. In a later analysis, generation probabilities were computed with a VDJ recombination model fitted to out-of-frame rearrangements, and the resulting probabilities were checked against IGoR. In a later analysis, hypergeometric tests were used to score TCR-TCR, TCR-HLA and TCR-CMV co-occurrence, with a repertoire-size bias correction applied to TCR pairs. To estimate false discovery rates, a later analysis permuted the HLA or CMV assignments 20 times. In a later analysis, co-occurring TCRs were grouped using DBSCAN, and TCRdist sequence similarity was added for clustering within HLA-allele-positive subsets. Co-occurrence clustering excluded repertoires with fewer than 30,000 or more than 120,000 public chains, plus five with anomalous nucleotide sharing. Entries here come from immuneACCESS through TCRdb and include only in-frame sequences with V and J called. Some clones fail to appear in such tables; in the studies checked, an unresolved V gene covers under half of the shortfall, and the cause of the remainder is unknown. Clone size and the V and J calls come from that table; the DNA yielded D and trimming. This sample has tens of thousands of clones in its table, and approximately 60% of those were observed once. Roughly 4.5% of the sample is held by the ten biggest clonotypes.

The cohort was made up of roughly 670 healthy bone marrow donors. All cohort members were sampled while nominally healthy, although unrecorded immune exposures were likely present. The donor was CMV seropositive and belonged to the group of 250 to 300 seropositive cohort members. Every donor gave a peripheral blood sample, and the peripheral blood mononuclear cells from that sample were used for TCR beta sequencing. The Qiagen DNeasy Blood Extraction Kit was used to extract genomic DNA from the blood cell samples. Including cysteine and phenylalanine, the CDR3 has 12 amino acids. Only the CDR3 portion is preserved as DNA: 36 bases, with reading frame beginning at the first base. Taken from the germline V gene, the CDR1 and CDR2 loops are KGHSH and LQKENI. V loses 3 bases of germline sequence and J loses 4 bases, and the interval between the two ends is 6 bases.

The source of this sequence is a male donor in good health and CMV-seropositive. The V and J genes are TRBV18 and TRBJ1-2; no D gene is confidently identified. The sequencing input was PBMCs. In nucleotides, the sequence is TGTGCCAGCTCACCCGTATCCTATGGCTACACCTTC. The translation is CASSPVSYGYTF.